One and the same sample provided the 11 T cell receptor beta chains below, sequenced in a study of OX40 agonist ivuxolimab in advanced cancers. Clones were sequenced by immunoSEQ multiplex PCR, and TCRdb holds only the in-frame ones, with some missing. The table includes some 64,000 clones, more than 85% detected once. This specimen consisted of CD4+ or CD8+ T cells sorted from blood, obtained in a trial of the OX40 agonist ivuxolimab. The receptors originated from an adult with an advanced solid tumor such as melanoma, head and neck, liver or kidney cancer.

This clone was observed once. This chain joins TRBV27 and TRBJ1-1; possible D gene TRBD1, 5 bases. Germline V gene lookup returns CDR1 MNHEY and CDR2 SMNVEV (reference sequence). The ends were cut back, 0 bases at V and 6 bases at J, with 8 bases in the middle. CDR3 length equals 13 residues. CDR3 protein: CASSLSGEAEAFF. CDR3 bases: TGTGCCAGCAGTTTATCAGGGGAGGCTGAAGCTTTCTTT.

CDR3 sequence reads: CASSPGSYEQYF. The CDR3 DNA reads as TGTGCCAGCAGTCCGGGATCCTACGAGCAGTACTTC. The chain combines TRBV6-1 with TRBJ2-7; maybe TRBD2 (5 bases). CDR3 size: 12 residues. Germline loops: CDR1 MNHNS, CDR2 SASEGT. Trimming removed 5 bases from V and 1 base from J, with 6 bases in between.

The CDR3: CASSVGGGDYGYTF. DNA of the CDR3: TGTGCCAGCAGCGTAGGTGGGGGTGACTATGGCTACACCTTC. The chain joins TRBV9 to TRBJ1-2; TRBD1 is a possible D gene (5 bases). Germline V gene data show CDR1 as SGDLS and CDR2 as YYNGEE. The CDR3 sequence is 14 residues long. Trimming left V 0 bases short and J 3 bases short, with 9 bases between.

This chain uses TRBV21-1 with TRBJ2-7; no DNA check was done on the table's D call, TRBD1. TRBV21-1 is flagged as a pseudogene. There are 15 residues in the CDR3. The DNA for the CDR3 is TGTGCCAGCAGCAAAAAAGGCGACAGGGTATACGAGCAGTACTTC. Protein: CASSKKGDRVYEQYF.

The chain links TRBV10-3 to TRBJ2-2; 14 bases match TRBD2. CDR3 length equals 17 residues. V lost 10 bases, J lost 1 base, and 8 bases stayed unmatched. Germline V lookup: CDR1 ENHRY, CDR2 SYGVKD. The CDR3 here is CATSPGTSGGNTGELFF. The CDR3 DNA sequence: TGTGCCACCTCTCCCGGGACTAGCGGGGGGAACACCGGGGAGCTGTTTTTT.

The chain joins TRBV25-1 to TRBJ1-1; D is perhaps TRBD1 (5 bases). V shed 8 bases and J shed 7 bases, with 17 bases lying between them. This CDR3 has 13 residues. CDR1 and CDR2 from the germline V gene are MGHDK and SYGVNS. CDR3 coding DNA: TGTGCCAGCTTCTCGCAGGGTATGGGTGAAGCTTTCTTT. Protein: CASFSQGMGEAFF.

This rearrangement joins TRBV27 to TRBJ2-5; 8 bases match TRBD1. Germline values: CDR1 MNHEY, CDR2 SMNVEV (reference sequence). With V trimmed by 0 bases and J by 4 bases, 4 bases remained unmatched. This CDR3 comprises 15 residues. This CDR3 reads CASSLSTGVGETQYF. CDR3 bases: TGTGCCAGCAGTTTATCGACAGGGGTAGGAGAGACCCAGTACTTC.

V gene TRBV5-4 combines with J gene TRBJ2-2, with D possibly being TRBD1 or TRBD2 (5 bases each). V shed 5 bases and J shed 5 bases, with 7 bases lying between them. This CDR3 is built from 12 residues. The germline gives CDR1 SGHNT, CDR2 YYREEE (reference sequence). The CDR3 nucleotides are TGTGCCAGCAGGAGGGGTACCGGGGAGCTGTTTTTT. This gives the protein CASRRGTGELFF.

The J gene is TRBJ2-5, the V gene TRBV27, with 9 nucleotides matching TRBD2. V gave up 6 bases and J gave up 1 base; unmatched junction bases: 3. CDR3 length: 14 residues. CDR1 MNHEY and CDR2 SMNVEV come from the germline V gene (reference sequence). In DNA form, the CDR3 reads TGTGCCAGCAGCGAGCGGGGGGTCCAAGAGACCCAGTACTTC. This gives the protein CASSERGVQETQYF.

This clone was detected only a few times. The genes are TRBV2 and TRBJ2-4; 10 nucleotides agree with TRBD2. Germline CDR1 reads SNHLY; CDR2 reads FYNNEI. This CDR3 comprises 15 residues. Trimming at V came to 5 bases and at J to 6 bases, leaving 7 bases not matched to a gene. CDR3 residues: CASSPLAGEGNIQYF. The CDR3 DNA follows: TGTGCCAGCAGTCCCCTAGCGGGGGAAGGAAACATTCAGTACTTC.

The chain links TRBV5-6 to TRBJ2-7; 8 nucleotides line up with TRBD1. Germline lookup yields CDR1 SGHDT and CDR2 YYEEEE. This CDR3 is built from 14 residues. Unmatched junction bases numbered 7, after V lost 3 bases and J lost 5 bases. CDR3 nucleotides: TGTGCCAGCAGCTCGGACAGGGTTAGCCACGAGCAGTACTTC. Translating gives CASSSDRVSHEQYF.